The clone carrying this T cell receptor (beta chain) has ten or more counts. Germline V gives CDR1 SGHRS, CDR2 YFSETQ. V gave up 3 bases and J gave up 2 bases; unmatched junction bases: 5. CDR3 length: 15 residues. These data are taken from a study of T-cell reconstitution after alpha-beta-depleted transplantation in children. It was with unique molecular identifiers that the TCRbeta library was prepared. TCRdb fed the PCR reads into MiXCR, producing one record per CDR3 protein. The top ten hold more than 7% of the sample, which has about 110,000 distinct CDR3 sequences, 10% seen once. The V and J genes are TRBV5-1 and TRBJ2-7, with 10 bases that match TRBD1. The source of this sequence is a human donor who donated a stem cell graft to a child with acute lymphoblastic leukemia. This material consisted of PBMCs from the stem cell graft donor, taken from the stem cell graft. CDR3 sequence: CASSSRTGGTYEQYF. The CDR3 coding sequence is TGCGCCAGCAGCTCACGGACAGGGGGTACCTACGAGCAGTACTTC.